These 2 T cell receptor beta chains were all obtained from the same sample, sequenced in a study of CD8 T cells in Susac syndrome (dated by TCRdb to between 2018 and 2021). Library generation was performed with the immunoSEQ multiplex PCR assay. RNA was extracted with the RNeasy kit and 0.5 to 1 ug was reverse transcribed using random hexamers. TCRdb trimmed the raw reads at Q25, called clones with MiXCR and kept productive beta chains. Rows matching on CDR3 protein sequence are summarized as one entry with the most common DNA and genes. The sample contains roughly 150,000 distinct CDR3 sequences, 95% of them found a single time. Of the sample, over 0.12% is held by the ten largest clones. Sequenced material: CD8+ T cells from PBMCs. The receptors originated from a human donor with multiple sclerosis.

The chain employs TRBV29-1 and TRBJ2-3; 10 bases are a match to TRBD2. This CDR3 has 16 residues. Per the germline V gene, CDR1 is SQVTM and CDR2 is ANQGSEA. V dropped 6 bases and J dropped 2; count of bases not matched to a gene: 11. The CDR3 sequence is CSVGIEAGGNTDTQYF. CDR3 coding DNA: TGCAGCGTGGGAATAGAAGCGGGGGGGAACACAGATACGCAGTATTTT.

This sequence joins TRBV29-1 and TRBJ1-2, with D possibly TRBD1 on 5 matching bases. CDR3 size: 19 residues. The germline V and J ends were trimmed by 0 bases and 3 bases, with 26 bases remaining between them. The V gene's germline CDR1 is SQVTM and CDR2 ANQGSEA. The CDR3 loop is CSVEDWDPVEAGRHYGYTF. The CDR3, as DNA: TGCAGCGTTGAAGATTGGGACCCGGTGGAGGCTGGCCGTCACTATGGCTACACCTTC.